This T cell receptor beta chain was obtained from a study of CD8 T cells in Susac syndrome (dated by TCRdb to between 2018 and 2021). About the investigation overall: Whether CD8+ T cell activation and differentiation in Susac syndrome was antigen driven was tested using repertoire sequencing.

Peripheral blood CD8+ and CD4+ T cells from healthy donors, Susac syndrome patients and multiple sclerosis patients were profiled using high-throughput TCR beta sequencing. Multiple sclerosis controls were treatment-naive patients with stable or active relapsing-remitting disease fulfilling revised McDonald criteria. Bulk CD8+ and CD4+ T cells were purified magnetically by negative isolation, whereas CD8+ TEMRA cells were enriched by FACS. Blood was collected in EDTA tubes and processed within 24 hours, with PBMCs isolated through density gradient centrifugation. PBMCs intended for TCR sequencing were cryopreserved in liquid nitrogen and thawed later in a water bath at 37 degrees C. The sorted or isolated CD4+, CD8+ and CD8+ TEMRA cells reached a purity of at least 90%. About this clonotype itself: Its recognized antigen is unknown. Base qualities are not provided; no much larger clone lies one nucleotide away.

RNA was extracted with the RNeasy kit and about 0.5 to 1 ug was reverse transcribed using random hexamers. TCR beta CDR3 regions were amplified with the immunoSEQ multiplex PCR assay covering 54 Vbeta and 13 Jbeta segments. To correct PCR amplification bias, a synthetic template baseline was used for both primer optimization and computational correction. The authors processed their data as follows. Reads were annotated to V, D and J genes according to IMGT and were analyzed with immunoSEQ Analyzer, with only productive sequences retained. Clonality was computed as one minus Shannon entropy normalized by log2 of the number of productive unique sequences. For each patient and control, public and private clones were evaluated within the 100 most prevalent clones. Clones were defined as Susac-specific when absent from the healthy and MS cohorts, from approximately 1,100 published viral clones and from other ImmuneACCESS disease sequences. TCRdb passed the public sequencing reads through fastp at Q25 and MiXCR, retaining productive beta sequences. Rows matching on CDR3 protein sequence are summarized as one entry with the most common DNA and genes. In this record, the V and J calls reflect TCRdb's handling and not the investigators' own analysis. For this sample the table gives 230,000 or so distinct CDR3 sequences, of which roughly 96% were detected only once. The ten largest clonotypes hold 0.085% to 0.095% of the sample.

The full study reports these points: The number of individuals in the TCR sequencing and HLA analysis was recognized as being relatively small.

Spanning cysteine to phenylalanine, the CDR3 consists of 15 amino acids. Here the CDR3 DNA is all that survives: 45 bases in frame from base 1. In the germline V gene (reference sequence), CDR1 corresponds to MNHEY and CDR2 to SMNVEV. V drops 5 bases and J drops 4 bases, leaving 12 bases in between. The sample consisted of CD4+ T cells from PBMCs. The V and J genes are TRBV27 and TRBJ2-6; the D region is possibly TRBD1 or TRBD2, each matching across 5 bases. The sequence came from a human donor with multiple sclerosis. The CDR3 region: CASSPRGLGANVLTF. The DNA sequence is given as TGTGCCAGCAGTCCCCGGGGCTTGGGGGCCAACGTCCTGACTTTC.